This T cell receptor (beta chain) was retrieved from a study of cytomegalovirus exposure and HLA in healthy donors. Primers for the PCR totalled 60 Vbeta and 13 Jbeta. TCRdb keeps only in-frame clones here, not all; method: immunoSEQ multiplex PCR. The data show hundreds of thousands of clones, with 70% to 85% seen just once and 0.22% held by the top ten. The V end lost 3 bases, the J end lost 7 bases, and 12 bases lay between the germline ends. CDR1 is LNHDA, CDR2 SQIVND, per germline (reference sequence). The CDR3 length is 14 residues. Sequenced input: PBMCs. J is TRBJ2-2 and V is TRBV19; TRBD2 might be the D (6 bases). The origin of this receptor is a girl aged 2-10 years in good health and CMV-seronegative. This chain's CDR3 is CASSIGGIFGELFF. Written as DNA, the CDR3 is TGTGCCAGTAGTATCGGGGGTATTTTCGGGGAGCTGTTTTTT.